Shown below are 23 T cell receptor beta chains from a single sample sequenced in a study of Tregs in tolerant kidney transplant recipients. Produced via immunoSEQ multiplex PCR; TCRdb's table is partial and in-frame only. The table lists roughly 20,000 clones, around 85% of them singletons. Recipients received nonmyeloablative bone marrow transplants from related graft donors, with transient mixed chimerism. Sample: CD8+ T cells from blood (PBMCs), taken 6 months after the transplant. The receptors were gathered from a human patient who received a combined kidney and bone marrow transplant. T cells may partly derive from the graft donor.

This chain uses TRBV5-1 with TRBJ2-7; no clear D. The CDR3 sequence is 13 residues long. Trimming left V 2 bases short and J 3 bases short, with 9 bases between. The germline gives CDR1 SGHRS, CDR2 YFSETQ. The CDR3 is CASSFHSNYEQYF. DNA of the CDR3: TGCGCCAGCAGCTTTCACTCAAACTACGAGCAGTACTTC.

This chain connects TRBV19 to TRBJ2-1; the match to TRBD2 covers 10 bases. Germline loops: CDR1 LNHDA, CDR2 SQIVND (reference sequence). CDR3 length: 15 amino acids. The V and J ends lost 3 bases and 2 bases, in that order; junction bases with no gene match: 1. CDR3 protein: CASSITSGTYNEQFF. CDR3 sequence (DNA): TGTGCCAGTAGTATTACTAGCGGGACCTACAATGAGCAGTTCTTC.

The gene calls are TRBV9 and TRBJ2-3, with unresolved D. The CDR3 sequence is 14 residues long. The germline CDR1 and CDR2 sequences are SGDLS and YYNGEE. V lost 0 bases to trimming and J lost 0 bases, with 5 bases between them. DNA of the CDR3: TGTGCCAGCAGCGTAGTATCTAGCACAGATACGCAGTATTTT. Its protein product is CASSVVSSTDTQYF.

The chain combines TRBV7-2 with TRBJ1-2, with 10 positions matching TRBD1. Germline V gene sequence: CDR1 SGHTA, CDR2 FQGNSA. After removal of 4 bases from V and 8 bases from J, the junction contained 7 bases not matched to a gene. The CDR3 has 14 residues. CDR3 sequence reads: CASSSFGTGDGYTF. In DNA form, the CDR3 reads TGTGCCAGCAGCTCCTTTGGGACAGGGGACGGCTACACCTTC.

In the case of this clone: The junction departs from germline at one end; a sequencing error may be responsible. Other DNA sequences in this sample translate to the same CDR3. The rearrangement uses TRBV9 and TRBJ1-6; D gene uncertain. The CDR3 contains 15 residues. Per the germline V gene, CDR1 is SGDLS and CDR2 is YYNGEE. Here the CDR3 reads CASSVEDSYNSPLHF. CDR3 in DNA: TGTGCCAGCAGTGTCGAGGACTCCTATAATTCCCCCCTCCACTTT.

The chain couples TRBV27 to TRBJ2-7, with 7 nucleotides matching TRBD1. Germline values: CDR1 MNHEY, CDR2 SMNVEV (reference sequence). With 5 bases clipped from V and 3 bases from J, the junction kept 4 bases outside the gene matches. The CDR3 has 13 amino acids. CDR3 in amino acids: CASSTRGHYEQYF. CDR3 coding DNA: TGTGCCAGCAGTACAAGGGGGCACTACGAGCAGTACTTC.

This chain uses TRBV2 with TRBJ2-3, with TRBD2 matching over 8 bases. The CDR3 is made up of 15 amino acids. J gave up 4 bases and V 2 bases, and 5 bases lay outside the gene matches. Per germline, CDR1 SNHLY and CDR2 FYNNEI. The CDR3 region has the DNA TGTGCCAGCAGTGAAAGGGGGACTAGGGCAGATACGCAGTATTTT. It specifies CASSERGTRADTQYF.

The genes are TRBV27 and TRBJ2-7; 7 bases are a match to TRBD2. With 5 bases clipped from V and 1 base from J, the junction kept 8 bases outside the gene matches. From germline, CDR1 is MNHEY and CDR2 SMNVEV (reference sequence). CDR3 length equals 15 residues. The CDR3 loop reads CASSPSGGRSYEQYF. Written as DNA, the CDR3 is TGTGCCAGCAGTCCCTCGGGCGGGAGATCCTACGAGCAGTACTTC.

The rearrangement links TRBV25-1 to TRBJ2-1; 9 nucleotides line up with TRBD2. Germline loops: CDR1 MGHDK, CDR2 SYGVNS. J was trimmed by 4 bases and V by 1 base; bases with no gene match: 2. CDR3 length: 15 amino acids. The CDR3 loop is CASSEWTSDYNEQFF. CDR3 bases: TGTGCCAGCAGTGAATGGACTAGCGATTACAATGAGCAGTTCTTC.

This clone was observed a handful of times. V and J are TRBV7-2 and TRBJ2-1; 9 nucleotides align to TRBD2. In germline, CDR1 is SGHTA, CDR2 FQGNSA. J was trimmed by 8 bases and V by 0 bases; bases with no gene match: 8. This CDR3 contains 16 residues. CDR3: CASSLAGGGATDEQFF. The CDR3 DNA is TGTGCCAGCAGCTTAGCCGGCGGGGGGGCAACGGATGAGCAGTTCTTC.

V gene TRBV5-1 combines with J gene TRBJ2-5; 9 bases map to TRBD2. The J segment lost 5 bases and the V segment lost 1 base, leaving 12 bases of the junction unmatched. The length of the CDR3 is 17 residues. Germline lookup yields CDR1 SGHRS and CDR2 YFSETQ. CDR3 sequence: CASSLYGGGEDRETQYF. The CDR3 nucleotides read TGCGCCAGCAGCTTGTACGGCGGGGGGGAAGATCGGGAGACCCAGTACTTC.

V is TRBV11-2 and J is TRBJ1-1; D might be TRBD1 (6 bases). CDR1 and CDR2 (germline): SGHAT, FQNNGV. The CDR3 runs 13 residues. The V end lost 1 base, the J end lost 7 bases, and 10 bases lay between the germline ends. The CDR3 DNA follows: TGTGCCAGCAGCTTAGGGGGGCTTAGTGAAGCTTTCTTT. As protein: CASSLGGLSEAFF. Full variable domain (outside the CDR3, taken from reference TRBV11-2 and TRBJ1-1): EAGVAQSPRYKIIEKRQSVAFWCNPISGHATLYWYQQILGQGPKLLIQFQNNGVVDDSQLPKDRFSAERLKGVDSTLKIQPAKLEDSAVYLCASSLGGLSEAFFGQGTRLTVV.

The rearrangement uses TRBV4-1 and TRBJ2-3; 9 nucleotides agree with TRBD2. CDR3 length equals 13 residues. J gave up 4 bases and V 10 bases, and 6 bases lay outside the gene matches. Germline V gene lookup returns CDR1 MGHRA and CDR2 YSYEKL. CDR3 sequence (DNA): TGCGCCATAGGGACTAGCCTCCCAGATACGCAGTATTTT. Encoded protein: CAIGTSLPDTQYF.

The chain recombines TRBV2 with TRBJ1-1, with a weak D call TRBD1 (5 bases). Germline V gene sequence: CDR1 SNHLY, CDR2 FYNNEI. V lost 3 bases to trimming and J lost 0 bases, with 8 bases between them. The CDR3 is 14 residues long. The CDR3 loop is CASSESGLNTEAFF. In DNA, the CDR3 is TGTGCCAGCAGTGAGTCAGGGCTGAACACTGAAGCTTTCTTT.

The genes are TRBV5-6 and TRBJ1-2, with D hard to call. Between the trimmed V and J ends, which lost 0 bases and 2 bases, there was a span of 11 bases. Germline V gene lookup returns CDR1 SGHDT and CDR2 YYEEEE. CDR3 length: 15 residues. The CDR3, as DNA: TGTGCCAGCAGCTTGGTGTCAGGACTAAACTATGGCTACACCTTC. It translates to CASSLVSGLNYGYTF. The whole variable domain, remainder taken from reference TRBV5-6 and TRBJ1-2, is DAGVTQSPTHLIKTRGQQVTLRCSPKSGHDTVSWYQQALGQGPQFIFQYYEEEERQRGNFPDRFSGHQFPNYSSELNVNALLLGDSALYLCASSLVSGLNYGYTFGSGTRLTVV.

This chain joins TRBV13 and TRBJ2-5, with TRBD1 identical over 9 bases. Germline CDR1 PRHDT, CDR2 FYEKMQ (reference sequence). The CDR3 extends over 15 amino acids. The J segment lost 5 bases and the V segment lost 5 bases, leaving 9 bases of the junction unmatched. CDR3 bases: TGTGCCAGCAGCGACGACAGGGGGACGGTTGAGACCCAGTACTTC. It translates to CASSDDRGTVETQYF.

This rearrangement joins TRBV13 to TRBJ2-2, with TRBD1 as a possible D gene (6 bases). This CDR3 comprises 14 residues. The germline V gene has CDR1 PRHDT and CDR2 FYEKMQ (reference sequence). V was trimmed by 3 bases and J by 3 bases, leaving 8 bases between them. The CDR3 sequence: CASSFQGYTGELFF. The CDR3 DNA reads TGTGCCAGCAGCTTCCAGGGGTACACCGGGGAGCTGTTTTTT.

V usage is TRBV28 and J usage is TRBJ2-2; D gene uncertain. This CDR3 is 16 amino acids long. V lost 1 base and J lost 4, with 13 bases in between. Germline-derived CDR1 and CDR2 are MDHEN and SYDVKM. The CDR3 DNA reads as TGTGCCAGCAGTTTATTCGCGGCGCCTGCCACCGGGGAGCTGTTTTTT. Amino acids: CASSLFAAPATGELFF.

The chain carries TRBV27 and TRBJ2-4; D possibly corresponds to TRBD1 (6 bases). Germline lookup yields CDR1 MNHEY and CDR2 SMNVEV (reference sequence). V was shortened by 4 bases and J by 4 bases, with 11 bases between the two germline ends. This CDR3 has 14 residues. The DNA for the CDR3 is TGTGCCAGCAGTTCGAGGGGGATGAAAAACATTCAGTACTTC. Translation gives CASSSRGMKNIQYF.

V gene TRBV4-1 combines with J gene TRBJ2-1, with 15 bases identical to TRBD2. This CDR3 has 15 amino acids. Germline V CDR1 and CDR2: MGHRA, YSYEKL. J gave up 9 bases and V 4 bases, and 4 bases lay outside the gene matches. The CDR3 DNA is TGCGCCAGCAGCCCCGGACTAGCGGGAGGGAGTGAGCAGTTCTTC. Its protein is CASSPGLAGGSEQFF.

The V call is TRBV7-9, the J call TRBJ1-2; D is undetermined. V lost 5 bases and J 3 bases, leaving 16 bases between the germline ends. This CDR3 has 15 residues. Germline assignment: CDR1 SEHNR and CDR2 FQNEAQ (reference sequence). The CDR3 DNA follows: TGTGCCAGCAGCGGAGGACCCGGGGTTGACTATGGCTACACCTTC. Translating it yields CASSGGPGVDYGYTF.

The chain links TRBV7-9 to TRBJ1-2; 8 nucleotides match TRBD1. V dropped 4 bases and J dropped 3; count of bases not matched to a gene: 4. The CDR3 totals 14 residues. CDR1 and CDR2 (germline): SEHNR, FQNEAQ (reference sequence). The CDR3 here is CASSSTGGDYGYTF. CDR3 in DNA: TGTGCCAGCAGCTCTACAGGGGGTGACTATGGCTACACCTTC.

The chain combines TRBV19 with TRBJ1-1, with D perhaps TRBD1 (6 bases). This CDR3 is 20 amino acids long. CDR1 LNHDA and CDR2 SQIVND come from the germline V gene (reference sequence). Trimming shortened V by 3 bases and J by 1 base, and 27 bases separated the two germline ends. For the CDR3, the DNA is TGTGCCAGTAGTATTTCACATTTTGGGACAAATCCCCTCAAGAACACTGAAGCTTTCTTT. Its translation is CASSISHFGTNPLKNTEAFF.